This passage covers 29 T cell receptor beta chains from one sample sequenced in a study of cytotoxic CD8 clonotypes in ibrutinib-treated CLL. Profiling relied on immunoSEQ multiplex PCR, and the TCRdb table lists in-frame clones only, not all of them. This table has about 300,000 clones, 76% appearing once. The sequenced sample was PBMCs, obtained at disease progression, from a patient treated with ibrutinib. The receptor source for this set is a human donor with chronic lymphocytic leukemia.

V usage is TRBV27 and J usage is TRBJ2-7; 7 nucleotides match TRBD2. Trimming cost V 6 bases and J 3 bases; bases outside gene matches: 11. The germline V gene encodes CDR1 MNHEY and CDR2 SMNVEV (reference sequence). The CDR3 has 15 residues. CDR3 amino acids: CASSQTTGGDYEQYF. CDR3 coding DNA: TGTGCCAGCAGCCAAACTACGGGGGGTGACTACGAGCAGTACTTC.

The chain uses TRBV19 and TRBJ1-2; D possibly corresponds to TRBD1 (6 bases). The V end was cut by 5 bases, the J end by 1 base, with 14 bases between. There are 15 residues in the CDR3. CDR1 is LNHDA and CDR2 is SQIVND in the germline V gene (reference sequence). CDR3 DNA: TGTGCCAGTAGTCCGCGACAGGTGGTTAACTATGGCTACACCTTC. This codes for CASSPRQVVNYGYTF.

V and J are TRBV5-1 and TRBJ2-7, with TRBD1 identical over 8 bases. Germline CDR1 SGHRS, CDR2 YFSETQ. V shed 0 bases and J 5 bases; nucleotides not matched to a gene: 10. The CDR3 covers 16 residues. CDR3 in DNA: TGCGCCAGCAGCTTGGTCGTTGACAGGGGCGAAGACGAGCAGTACTTC. Its translation is CASSLVVDRGEDEQYF.

This rearrangement joins TRBV4-1 to TRBJ2-7; 11 positions match TRBD1. V shed 1 base, J shed 7 bases, and the junction held 9 bases outside the gene matches. There are 16 residues in the CDR3. Germline lookup yields CDR1 MGHRA and CDR2 YSYEKL. The CDR3 loop is CASSQVVGQGVFEQYF. The CDR3, as DNA: TGCGCCAGCAGCCAAGTTGTGGGACAGGGGGTGTTTGAGCAGTACTTC.

The chain's CDR3 is CASSLAAHTDTQYF. DNA of the CDR3: TGCGCCAGCAGCTTGGCCGCTCACACAGATACGCAGTATTTT. This chain joins TRBV5-1 and TRBJ2-3; D not certain. Germline V gives CDR1 SGHRS, CDR2 YFSETQ. The CDR3 length is 14 residues. Trimming took off 0 bases at V and 2 bases at J, with 7 bases between the two ends.

This clone was found a few times. The gene calls are TRBV5-6 and TRBJ1-4; D unclear. Germline V CDR1 and CDR2: SGHDT, YYEEEE. This CDR3 contains 18 residues. The V and J ends lost 3 bases and 0 bases respectively, with 18 bases between them. CDR3: CASSWEMGTDATNEKLFF. The CDR3 nucleotides are TGTGCCAGCAGCTGGGAGATGGGAACCGACGCAACTAATGAAAAACTGTTTTTT. Filled out from reference TRBV5-6 and TRBJ1-4, the complete variable domain reads DAGVTQSPTHLIKTRGQQVTLRCSPKSGHDTVSWYQQALGQGPQFIFQYYEEEERQRGNFPDRFSGHQFPNYSSELNVNALLLGDSALYLCASSWEMGTDATNEKLFFGSGTQLSVL.

This clone was found a few times. The V gene is TRBV2, the J gene TRBJ2-7, with 7 bases lining up with TRBD2. V was pared by 8 bases and J by 0 bases, with 7 bases of the junction left unmatched. CDR1 and CDR2 from the germline V gene are SNHLY and FYNNEI. The CDR3 consists of 14 residues. In DNA form, the CDR3 reads TGTGCCAGCCACGGGGACTACTCCTCCTACGAGCAGTACTTC. The encoded protein is CASHGDYSSYEQYF.

The V gene is TRBV5-6, the J gene TRBJ2-7; no clear D. The V end was cut by 0 bases, the J end by 4 bases, with 8 bases between. CDR3 length: 13 amino acids. The V gene's germline CDR1 is SGHDT and CDR2 YYEEEE. CDR3 loop: CASSLGQRYEQYF. In nucleotides, the CDR3 is TGTGCCAGCAGCTTGGGGCAGAGATACGAGCAGTACTTC.

The J gene is TRBJ2-7, the V gene TRBV7-2, with 7 bases identical to TRBD2. The CDR3 loop spans 12 amino acids. Germline assignment: CDR1 SGHTA and CDR2 FQGNSA. V shed 6 bases, J shed 3 bases, and the junction held 2 bases outside the gene matches. The CDR3 DNA follows: TGTGCCAGCAGTGGGACTATCTACGAGCAGTACTTC. Translation gives CASSGTIYEQYF.

This clone showed up just a few times. The chain is built from TRBV9 and TRBJ2-2; 7 bases are shared with TRBD1. The V and J ends lost 7 bases and 2 bases, in that order; junction bases with no gene match: 8. The CDR3 covers 15 residues. Germline assignment: CDR1 SGDLS and CDR2 YYNGEE. CDR3 region: CASGTGTVNTGELFF. As DNA, the CDR3 is TGTGCCAGCGGGACCGGGACAGTTAACACCGGGGAGCTGTTTTTT.

A few counts support this clone. This sequence joins TRBV7-9 and TRBJ2-3; no firm D call. From germline, CDR1 is SEHNR and CDR2 FQNEAQ (reference sequence). The germline V and J ends were trimmed by 3 bases and 0 bases, with 10 bases remaining between them. The CDR3 extends over 15 amino acids. CDR3 loop: CASSFYGVSTDTQYF. In DNA form, the CDR3 reads TGTGCCAGCAGCTTCTATGGGGTGAGCACAGATACGCAGTATTTT.

The V gene is TRBV18, the J gene TRBJ2-1; 9 bases are shared with TRBD1. Germline trimming cut 3 bases from V and 6 bases from J; bases unmatched to any gene: 9. Germline V lookup: CDR1 KGHSH, CDR2 LQKENI. The length of the CDR3 is 16 residues. This chain's CDR3 is CASSPQGGQGPNEQFF. The CDR3 DNA reads as TGTGCCAGCTCACCTCAGGGGGGACAGGGACCCAATGAGCAGTTCTTC.

V is TRBV5-4 and J is TRBJ1-6, with 7 bases fitting TRBD1. This CDR3 is 15 amino acids long. Germline-derived CDR1 and CDR2 are SGHNT and YYREEE (reference sequence). After removal of 4 bases from V and 13 bases from J, the junction contained 14 bases not matched to a gene. CDR3 DNA: TGTGCCAGCAGCAAAGGGGCAGGGGGTAATCTTCCCCTCCACTTT. Its protein product is CASSKGAGGNLPLHF.

V is TRBV10-1 and J is TRBJ1-2; no firm D call. V lost 8 bases and J 3 bases, leaving 16 bases between the germline ends. The CDR3 is 14 amino acids. Germline CDR1 reads WNHNN; CDR2 reads SYGVQD (reference sequence). CDR3 in amino acids: CASLSAMPHYGYTF. Written as DNA, the CDR3 is TGCGCCAGCCTGTCGGCCATGCCCCACTATGGCTACACCTTC.

This sequence joins TRBV28 and TRBJ2-5; D not certain. The ends were cut back, 4 bases at V and 5 bases at J, with 8 bases in the middle. The CDR3 covers 12 residues. Germline CDR1 reads MDHEN; CDR2 reads SYDVKM. CDR3 bases: TGTGCCAGCAGTTCTGGGGTTGAGACCCAGTACTTC. As protein: CASSSGVETQYF.

This clone was found a few times. The V and J genes are TRBV7-9 and TRBJ1-2, with 9 bases lining up with TRBD1. This CDR3 region has 18 residues. Losses at the gene ends were 5 bases for V and 4 bases for J; bases not matched to a gene: 17. The V gene's germline CDR1 is SEHNR and CDR2 FQNEAQ (reference sequence). The CDR3 coding sequence is TGTGCCAGCAGCGCCCGTTGGGGACAGGGCGACCGATCCTATGGCTACACCTTC. Residues: CASSARWGQGDRSYGYTF.

CDR3 nucleotides: TGTGCCAGCAGTGATCCCCACCAGGGCTACAATGAGCAGTTCTTC. Its protein is CASSDPHQGYNEQFF. The chain employs TRBV25-1 and TRBJ2-1; weak D call: TRBD1 (5 bases). Looked up from germline, CDR1 is MGHDK and CDR2 is SYGVNS. Trimming pared 3 bases from V and 3 bases from J, leaving 12 bases between. CDR3 size: 15 residues.

The chain links TRBV5-1 to TRBJ1-6; 7 bases align to TRBD1. Germline loops: CDR1 SGHRS, CDR2 YFSETQ. Trimming at V came to 0 bases and at J to 11 bases, leaving 5 bases not matched to a gene. The CDR3 loop spans 14 amino acids. CDR3 DNA: TGCGCCAGCAGCTTGGACAGGGGAAGAGCACCCCTCCACTTT. Translation: CASSLDRGRAPLHF. Full variable domain (remainder filled in from reference TRBV5-1 and TRBJ1-6): KAGVTQTPRYLIKTRGQQVTLSCSPISGHRSVSWYQQTPGQGLQFLFEYFSETQRNKGNFPGRFSGRQFSNSRSEMNVSTLELGDSALYLCASSLDRGRAPLHFGNGTRLTVT.

The V gene is TRBV29-1, the J gene TRBJ1-3; no clear D gene. In germline, CDR1 is SQVTM, CDR2 ANQGSEA. This CDR3 spans 14 amino acids. V gave up 4 bases and J gave up 8 bases, with 18 bases separating them. Written as DNA, the CDR3 is TGCAGCGTTGCTGCAGACCATTTTGGGGACACCATATATTTT. Protein: CSVAADHFGDTIYF.

The chain carries TRBV29-1 and TRBJ2-7; D may correspond to TRBD1 or TRBD2 (6 bases each). V was shortened by 5 bases and J by 5 bases, with 16 bases between the two germline ends. From germline, CDR1 is SQVTM and CDR2 ANQGSEA. This CDR3 spans 13 amino acids. The DNA of the CDR3 is TGCAGCGTTACCCCCGGGGGCAGGAACGAGCAGTACTTC. It specifies CSVTPGGRNEQYF.

This clone was detected only once. The chain employs TRBV5-1 and TRBJ2-3; D unresolved. Deletions cut 6 bases from V and 0 bases from J, with 14 bases between. Germline V gives CDR1 SGHRS, CDR2 YFSETQ. The CDR3 runs to 15 residues. CDR3 in amino acids: CASKRQPSSTDTQYF. CDR3 DNA: TGCGCCAGCAAGAGGCAGCCCTCTAGCACAGATACGCAGTATTTT.

This clone has just a few counts. V and J are TRBV7-3 and TRBJ2-1; D is possibly TRBD2 (5 bases). CDR1 SGHTA and CDR2 FQGTGA come from the germline V gene. Trimming took 5 bases from V and 3 from J, leaving 8 bases between them. The CDR3 runs 13 residues. The chain's CDR3 is CASSLDYYNEQFF. Here the CDR3 DNA reads TGTGCCAGCAGCCTAGACTACTACAATGAGCAGTTCTTC.

V is TRBV4-3 and J is TRBJ1-4, with unresolved D. CDR1 is LGHNA, CDR2 YSLEER, per germline. The V and J ends lost 0 bases and 5 bases respectively, with 7 bases between them. CDR3 length equals 14 residues. The CDR3 region is CASSQEWSNEKLFF. DNA of the CDR3: TGCGCCAGCAGCCAAGAATGGTCGAATGAAAAACTGTTTTTT.

The V gene is TRBV7-2, the J gene TRBJ2-7; the match to TRBD2 covers 9 bases. Germline CDR1 reads SGHTA; CDR2 reads FQGNSA. This CDR3 contains 15 residues. V shed 5 bases and J 2 bases; nucleotides not matched to a gene: 7. In DNA form, the CDR3 reads TGTGCCAGCAGCGTGACTGCGGGAGGGACCTACGAGCAGTACTTC. It is translated as CASSVTAGGTYEQYF.

This clone was detected a few times. The chain recombines TRBV10-3 with TRBJ2-6, with D hard to call. CDR3 length equals 14 residues. Germline CDR1 is ENHRY and CDR2 is SYGVKD. With 7 bases removed from V and 4 bases from J, the gap between germline ends came to 11 bases. The CDR3 bases are TGTGCCATCACCCCGGATCCCGGGGCCAACGTCCTGACTTTC. Its translation is CAITPDPGANVLTF.

This sequence joins TRBV11-2 and TRBJ1-2; D is unresolved. Trimming took off 4 bases at V and 3 bases at J, with 18 bases between the two ends. The germline gives CDR1 SGHAT, CDR2 FQNNGV. This CDR3 comprises 16 residues. The DNA of the CDR3 is TGTGCCAGCAGCTCTCCTCGAAGCCTCCGCCACTATGGCTACACCTTC. As protein: CASSSPRSLRHYGYTF. Together with reference TRBV11-2 and TRBJ1-2, the CDR3 gives the full variable domain: EAGVAQSPRYKIIEKRQSVAFWCNPISGHATLYWYQQILGQGPKLLIQFQNNGVVDDSQLPKDRFSAERLKGVDSTLKIQPAKLEDSAVYLCASSSPRSLRHYGYTFGSGTRLTVV.

The rearrangement uses TRBV7-2 and TRBJ1-5, with no clear D. This CDR3 region has 15 residues. Germline CDR1 and CDR2: SGHTA and FQGNSA. The V and J ends lost 3 bases and 3 bases respectively, with 12 bases between them. The CDR3 coding sequence is TGTGCCAGCAGCTTTTATTGGGGTAACAATCAGCCCCAGCATTTT. Protein product: CASSFYWGNNQPQHF.

The genes are TRBV7-3 and TRBJ2-7; D gene uncertain. Trimming cost V 5 bases and J 5 bases, with 13 bases left between them. Per the germline V gene, CDR1 is SGHTA and CDR2 is FQGTGA. This CDR3 spans 13 amino acids. CDR3 protein: CASSHGFPHEQYF. Written as DNA, the CDR3 is TGTGCCAGCAGCCATGGGTTCCCCCACGAGCAGTACTTC.

The V gene is TRBV7-9, the J gene TRBJ2-5; TRBD2 might be the D (6 bases). Germline lookup yields CDR1 SEHNR and CDR2 FQNEAQ (reference sequence). V lost 6 bases, J lost 1 base, and 9 bases lay in between. The CDR3 runs to 13 residues. Written as DNA, the CDR3 is TGTGCCAGCAGGGAGCGGGCCCAAGAGACCCAGTACTTC. Amino acid sequence: CASRERAQETQYF.